This record covers a single T cell receptor beta chain. Its antigen is unknown. These data are taken from a study of CD8 T cells in Susac syndrome. Study summary: When blood was drawn, the patients with Susac syndrome were therapy-naive, on corticosteroids, or on intravenous immunoglobulin alone.

Study-wide points: In total CD8+ repertoires, fewer than 20 Susac-specific public clones were found, and in CD8+ TEMRA repertoires, five were found.

Germline CDR1 reads MGHRA; CDR2 reads YSYEKL. The CDR3 runs 11 residues. Trimming removed 3 bases at V and 11 bases at J, with 10 bases between. The authors reverse transcribed roughly 0.5 to 1 ug RNA with random hexamers. By means of immunoSEQ multiplex PCR, TCR beta CDR3 spanning 54 Vbeta and 13 Jbeta underwent amplification. TCRdb reprocessed the immunoSEQ multiplex PCR reads via MiXCR and lists one record per CDR3 protein. The sample consists of fewer than 60,000 distinct CDR3 sequences, more than 85% of them appearing once. Each Susac syndrome patient had definite or probable disease by recently defined criteria.

The source of this sequence is a human donor with Susac syndrome. Sequencing used CD8+ T cells from PBMCs. The V and J genes are TRBV4-1 and TRBJ1-1; no definite D call. The CDR3 sequence is CASSQYLRAFF. The CDR3 DNA is TGCGCCAGCAGCCAGTACTTGAGGGCTTTCTTT.